Following are 8 T cell receptor beta chains from one sample sequenced in a study (dated by TCRdb to between 2015 and 2017). The library was generated by 5' RACE. TCRdb shows the sequencer as Illumina MiSeq. The raw public data were reprocessed by TCRdb itself: fastp quality trimming at Q25, MiXCR clonotype calling, in-frame beta chains only. Rows are combined by CDR3 protein, so each entry shows the most common genes and DNA. Within this sample are some 30,000 distinct CDR3 sequences, with over 25% of them counted one time only. The leading ten clones occupy over 2% of the sample. Tregs were isolated as CD4+CD25+CD127-/low cells. The specimen sequenced was tumor-infiltrating Tregs sorted from the breast tumor. The receptor source for this set is a female donor with breast cancer.

By sample share, this clonotype is medium-sized. The genes are TRBV7-2 and TRBJ2-1, with TRBD2 matching 10 bases. This CDR3 is built from 14 residues. J gave up 8 bases and V 5 bases, and 6 bases lay outside the gene matches. CDR1 is SGHTA and CDR2 is FQGNSA in the germline V gene. The CDR3 bases are TGTGCCAGCAGCCCAAGACTAGCGGGCTATGAGCAGTTCTTC. Translated, it gives CASSPRLAGYEQFF.

The chain recombines TRBV24-1 with TRBJ1-2, with D maybe TRBD1 (5 bases). Germline-derived CDR1 and CDR2 are KGHDR and SFDVKD. V dropped 9 bases and J dropped 2 bases, with 15 bases sitting between them. There are 14 residues in the CDR3. The CDR3: CATAGQPVNYGYTF. The DNA for the CDR3 is TGTGCCACCGCAGGGCAGCCTGTGAACTATGGCTACACCTTC.

This clonotype was recorded at least ten times. The chain recombines TRBV5-6 with TRBJ1-1; no definite D call. V dropped 2 bases and J dropped 0 bases, with 14 bases sitting between them. The CDR3 length is 16 residues. CDR1 SGHDT and CDR2 YYEEEE come from the germline V gene. The CDR3 DNA sequence: TGTGCCAGCAGCTTCGTAACAGAGTACATGAACACTGAAGCTTTCTTT. Translation gives CASSFVTEYMNTEAFF.

The table lists this clonotype with many counts. The chain uses TRBV6-1 and TRBJ1-3; 7 nucleotides match TRBD1. V shed 7 bases, J shed 2 bases, and the junction held 8 bases outside the gene matches. This CDR3 contains 15 residues. The germline V gene has CDR1 MNHNS and CDR2 SASEGT. The CDR3: CASTEDRTTGNTIYF. For the CDR3, the DNA is TGTGCCAGCACCGAGGACAGGACCACTGGAAACACCATATATTTT.

This clonotype was observed at least ten times. This rearrangement joins TRBV3-1 to TRBJ2-1; either TRBD1 or TRBD2 may supply D (6 bases each). The germline V and J ends were trimmed by 0 bases and 8 bases, with 20 bases remaining between them. The CDR3 is 17 residues long. Germline V gives CDR1 LGHDT, CDR2 YNNKEL (reference sequence). The CDR3 nucleotides are TGTGCCAGCAGCCAAGATGCGCGCGGGACCTACAGGGATGAGCAGTTCTTC. Translating gives CASSQDARGTYRDEQFF.

Worth noting for this clonotype: An end of the junction differs from the germline gene, which may be a read error. This sequence joins TRBV7-6 and TRBJ2-5; D unresolved. Germline V gene sequence: CDR1 SGHVS, CDR2 FNYEAQ. CDR3 length: 15 residues. CDR3 sequence (DNA): TGTGCCAGCAGCTCCGACGTGGGCCTCACAGAGGCCCAGTACTTC. Its translation is CASSSDVGLTEAQYF.

The genes are TRBV7-6 and TRBJ2-7; 8 bases agree with TRBD1. Per the germline V gene, CDR1 is SGHVS and CDR2 is FNYEAQ. The ends lost 0 bases at V and 5 bases at J; junction bases unmatched: 3. This CDR3 spans 14 amino acids. This CDR3 reads CASSLATGGNEQYF. The CDR3 region has the DNA TGTGCCAGCAGCTTAGCTACAGGGGGGAACGAGCAGTACTTC.

This clonotype was counted many times. This chain joins TRBV7-2 and TRBJ2-2, with 8 bases identical to TRBD1. The J segment lost 5 bases and the V segment lost 5 bases, leaving 7 bases of the junction unmatched. Germline V gene sequence: CDR1 SGHTA, CDR2 FQGNSA. CDR3 length: 15 residues. This chain's CDR3 is CASSHGQGGTGELFF. The CDR3 nucleotides read TGTGCCAGCAGCCACGGACAGGGTGGGACCGGGGAGCTGTTTTTT.